Sequencing of this TCR beta chain was carried out in a study of human T cells and chemical hapten exposure. This CDR3 spans 12 amino acids. With 2 bases removed from V and 6 bases from J, the gap between germline ends came to 10 bases. CDR1 is DFQATT and CDR2 is SNEGSKA in the germline V gene (reference sequence). Indicated time point: patch test 1, 2 weeks after DPC sensitization. Stated treatment: therapeutic diphenylcyclopropenone sensitization with weekly scalp DPC. TCRdb independently ran MiXCR on the RACE reads; one entry per CDR3 protein. The sample lists about 120,000 distinct CDR3 sequences; roughly 15% were seen once.

The sequencing used whole blood, collected in connection with sensitization to the hapten diphenylcyclopropenone (DPC). The J gene is TRBJ1-1, the V gene TRBV20-1; perhaps TRBD1 as D (5 bases). The receptor was derived from a man between 18 and 29 years old with alopecia areata. Some clones in this sample may be carry-over from other donors' samples. CDR3 amino acids: CSARNQGAEAFF. CDR3 DNA: TGCAGTGCTAGAAACCAGGGTGCTGAAGCTTTCTTT.